The present TCR beta chain was sequenced within a study of identical twins. Whole-study findings and limits: Researchers reported excess low generation probability among twin-shared out-of-frame alpha sequences.

There were only healthy Caucasians among the donors. A universal primer site arose from template switching, and cDNA bore unique molecular identifiers. TCRdb reprocessed the 5' RACE reads via MiXCR and lists one record per CDR3 protein. The sample lists about 250,000 distinct CDR3 sequences, 7% to 8.5% occurring once. Looked up from germline, CDR1 is SNHLY and CDR2 is FYNNEI. CDR3 length: 15 residues. The V gene end was trimmed by 2 bases and the J gene end by 2 bases; junction bases not matched to a gene: 4. Concerning this clonotype: The antigen is not known.

The sample also formed part of further work on yellow fever vaccine responses in identical twins. This second report adds: Convergence reportedly seemed to mark part of the twins' vaccine T cell response, with personalization marking the rest.

The chain links TRBV2 to TRBJ2-3; 7 bases line up with TRBD1. The receptor comes from a woman younger than 30 in good health. Sequencing used CD8+ T cells sorted from blood. The CDR3 reads CASSETRGNTDTQYF. The CDR3 DNA is TGTGCCAGCAGTGAAACCAGGGGGAACACAGATACGCAGTATTTT. Drawing the rest from reference TRBV2 and TRBJ2-3, the complete variable domain is EPEVTQTPSHQVTQMGQEVILRCVPISNHLYFYWYRQILGQKVEFLVSFYNNEISEKSEIFDDQFSVERPDGSNFTLKIRSTKLEDSAMYFCASSETRGNTDTQYFGPGTRLTVL.